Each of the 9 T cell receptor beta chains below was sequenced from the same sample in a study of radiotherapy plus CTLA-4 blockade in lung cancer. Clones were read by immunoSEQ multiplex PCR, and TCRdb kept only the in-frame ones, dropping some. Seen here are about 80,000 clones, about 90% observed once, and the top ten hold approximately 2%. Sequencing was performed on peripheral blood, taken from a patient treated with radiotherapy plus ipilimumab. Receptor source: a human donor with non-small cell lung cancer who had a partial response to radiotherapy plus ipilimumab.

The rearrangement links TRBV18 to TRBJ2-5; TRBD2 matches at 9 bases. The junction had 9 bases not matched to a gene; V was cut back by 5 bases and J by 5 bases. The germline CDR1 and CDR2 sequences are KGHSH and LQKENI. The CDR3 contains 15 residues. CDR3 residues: CASSLSRTSAETQYF. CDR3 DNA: TGTGCCAGCTCATTATCGCGGACTAGCGCGGAGACCCAGTACTTC.

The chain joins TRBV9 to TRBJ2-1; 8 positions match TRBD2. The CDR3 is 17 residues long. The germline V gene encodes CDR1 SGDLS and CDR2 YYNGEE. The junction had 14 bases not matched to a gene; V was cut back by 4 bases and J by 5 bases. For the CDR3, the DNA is TGTGCCAGCAGCCCACGAATAAGCGGGAGCTACGACAATGAGCAGTTCTTC. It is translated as CASSPRISGSYDNEQFF.

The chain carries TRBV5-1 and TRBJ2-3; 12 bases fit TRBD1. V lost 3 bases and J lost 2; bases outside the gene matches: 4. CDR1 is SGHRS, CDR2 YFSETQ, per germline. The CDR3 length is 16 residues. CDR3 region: CASSYRDRGPTDTQYF. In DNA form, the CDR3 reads TGCGCCAGCAGCTATCGGGACAGGGGGCCCACAGATACGCAGTATTTT.

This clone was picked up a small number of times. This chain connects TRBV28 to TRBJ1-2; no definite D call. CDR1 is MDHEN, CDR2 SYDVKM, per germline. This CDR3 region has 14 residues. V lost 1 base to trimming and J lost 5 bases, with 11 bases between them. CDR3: CASSLSTRWYGYTF. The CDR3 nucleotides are TGTGCCAGCAGTTTATCGACGCGGTGGTATGGCTACACCTTC.

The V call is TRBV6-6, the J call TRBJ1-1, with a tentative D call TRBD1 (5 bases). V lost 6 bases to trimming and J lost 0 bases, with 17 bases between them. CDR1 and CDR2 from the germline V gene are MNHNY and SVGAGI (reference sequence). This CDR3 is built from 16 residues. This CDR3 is CASRAPQQVMNTEAFF. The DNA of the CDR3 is TGTGCCAGCAGGGCCCCCCAACAGGTCATGAACACTGAAGCTTTCTTT.

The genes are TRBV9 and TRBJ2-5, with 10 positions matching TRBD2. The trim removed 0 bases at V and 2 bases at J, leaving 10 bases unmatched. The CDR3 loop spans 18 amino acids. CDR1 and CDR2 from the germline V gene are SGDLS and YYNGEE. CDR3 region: CASSVAGVAGGGQETQYF. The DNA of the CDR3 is TGTGCCAGCAGCGTAGCGGGAGTAGCGGGAGGTGGGCAAGAGACCCAGTACTTC.

CDR3 coding DNA: TGTGCCAGTAGTCGCTTATTTACAGGGGGCGCGGTGACATATTCAGATACGCAGTATTTT. This encodes CASSRLFTGGAVTYSDTQYF. This chain uses TRBV19 with TRBJ2-3; 9 bases align to TRBD1. Germline V lookup: CDR1 LNHDA, CDR2 SQIVND (reference sequence). CDR3 size: 20 residues. Losses at the gene ends were 5 bases for V and 4 bases for J; bases not matched to a gene: 22. Based on the CDR3 plus reference TRBV19 and TRBJ2-3, the full variable domain is DGGITQSPKYLFRKEGQNVTLSCEQNLNHDAMYWYRQDPGQGLRLIYYSQIVNDFQKGDIAEGYSVSREKKESFPLTVTSAQKNPTAFYLCASSRLFTGGAVTYSDTQYFGPGTRLTVL.

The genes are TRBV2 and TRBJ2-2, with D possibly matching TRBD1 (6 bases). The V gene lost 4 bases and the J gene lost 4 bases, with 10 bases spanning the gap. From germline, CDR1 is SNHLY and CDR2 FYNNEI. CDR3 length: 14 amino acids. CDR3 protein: CASSGLRGTGELFF. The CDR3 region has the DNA TGTGCCAGCAGTGGGCTCAGGGGCACCGGGGAGCTGTTTTTT.

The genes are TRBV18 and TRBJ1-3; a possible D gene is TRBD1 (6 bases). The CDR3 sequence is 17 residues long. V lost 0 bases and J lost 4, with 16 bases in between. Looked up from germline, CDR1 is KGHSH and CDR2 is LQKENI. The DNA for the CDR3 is TGTGCCAGCTCACCACCAAACAGGGCGAAGTCAGGAAACACCATATATTTT. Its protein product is CASSPPNRAKSGNTIYF. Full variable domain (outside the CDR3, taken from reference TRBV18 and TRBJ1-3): NAGVMQNPRHLVRRRGQEARLRCSPMKGHSHVYWYRQLPEEGLKFMVYLQKENIIDESGMPKERFSAEFPKEGPSILRIQQVVRGDSAAYFCASSPPNRAKSGNTIYFGEGSWLTVV.